This T cell receptor (beta chain) was sequenced for a study of tumor-infiltrating lymphocytes in primary liver carcinoma. Whole-study results and caveats: Lower overlap was observed for tumor-adjacent and tumor-blood pairs relative to tumor region pairs.

The CDR3 runs to 15 residues. Looked up from germline, CDR1 is MNHNS and CDR2 is SASEGT. Starting material of about 0.45 ug total RNA yielded TCR beta cDNA via a constant-region primer. Construction of TCR beta libraries relied on three successive nested multiplex PCR rounds employing slightly modified ARM-PCR. Amplification in the first two PCR rounds was performed using TRBV1-TRBV30 forward primers and a C-beta reverse primer for 10 cycles each. MiXCR, run by TCRdb on the multiplex PCR reads, gives a single entry per CDR3 protein. The repertoire has roughly 53,000 distinct CDR3 sequences, roughly 77% of them found once; the top ten carry about 26%. A note on this clonotype: What it binds is not known. The junction does not match germline at one end; this may be a read error.

RNA and DNA were co-extracted from about 20-30 mg of unsorted bulk tissue. J is TRBJ2-7 and V is TRBV6-1; perhaps TRBD2 as D (5 bases). The TCR sequence derives from a middle-aged man with primary liver carcinoma and hepatitis B virus infection. Sequenced: liver tumor tissue from sampling region 2. Subset indicated: tumor region T2, inferior pole. Here the CDR3 DNA reads TGTGCCAGCAGTGATAGGAGCGGACCTTCCTACGAACAGTACTTC. Protein: CASSDRSGPSYEQYF.